This TCR beta chain is drawn from a study of a mutant IDH1 vaccine in newly diagnosed glioma. About the research overall: Scheduled for weeks 1, 3, 5, 7, 11, 15, 19 and 23, eight vaccinations were given to patients. Initiation of the vaccine course occurred 4-6 weeks after radiotherapy alone, or alongside temozolomide cycles.

Method: immunoSEQ multiplex PCR; TCRdb's copy keeps in-frame clones and lacks some. The sample has more than 40,000 clones, around 80% seen once. Time point reported: week 5, during vaccination. Vaccination used 300 ug of mutant IDH1 20-mer peptide per dose, with topical imiquimod. Astrocytomas found in donors were new, WHO grade 3 or 4, IDH1-mutant and ATRX-lost. This CDR3 region has 16 residues. V lost 6 bases to trimming and J lost 0 bases; unmatched junction nucleotides: 8. Germline CDR1 and CDR2: SNHLY and FYNNEI. Of note for this clone: Its antigen is unidentified.

The clonotype was recovered from a woman between 40 and 55 years old with glioma. The sample was PBMCs, taken from a glioma patient whose treatment included an IDH1 peptide vaccine. The chain is built from TRBV2 and TRBJ2-4; 7 bases fit TRBD1. The CDR3 region has the DNA TGTGCCAGCAGGAGGGGGACAGCGCGAGCCAAAAACATTCAGTACTTC. Its protein product is CASRRGTARAKNIQYF. The whole variable domain, filled in from reference TRBV2 and TRBJ2-4, reads EPEVTQTPSHQVTQMGQEVILRCVPISNHLYFYWYRQILGQKVEFLVSFYNNEISEKSEIFDDQFSVERPDGSNFTLKIRSTKLEDSAMYFCASRRGTARAKNIQYFGAGTRLSVL.